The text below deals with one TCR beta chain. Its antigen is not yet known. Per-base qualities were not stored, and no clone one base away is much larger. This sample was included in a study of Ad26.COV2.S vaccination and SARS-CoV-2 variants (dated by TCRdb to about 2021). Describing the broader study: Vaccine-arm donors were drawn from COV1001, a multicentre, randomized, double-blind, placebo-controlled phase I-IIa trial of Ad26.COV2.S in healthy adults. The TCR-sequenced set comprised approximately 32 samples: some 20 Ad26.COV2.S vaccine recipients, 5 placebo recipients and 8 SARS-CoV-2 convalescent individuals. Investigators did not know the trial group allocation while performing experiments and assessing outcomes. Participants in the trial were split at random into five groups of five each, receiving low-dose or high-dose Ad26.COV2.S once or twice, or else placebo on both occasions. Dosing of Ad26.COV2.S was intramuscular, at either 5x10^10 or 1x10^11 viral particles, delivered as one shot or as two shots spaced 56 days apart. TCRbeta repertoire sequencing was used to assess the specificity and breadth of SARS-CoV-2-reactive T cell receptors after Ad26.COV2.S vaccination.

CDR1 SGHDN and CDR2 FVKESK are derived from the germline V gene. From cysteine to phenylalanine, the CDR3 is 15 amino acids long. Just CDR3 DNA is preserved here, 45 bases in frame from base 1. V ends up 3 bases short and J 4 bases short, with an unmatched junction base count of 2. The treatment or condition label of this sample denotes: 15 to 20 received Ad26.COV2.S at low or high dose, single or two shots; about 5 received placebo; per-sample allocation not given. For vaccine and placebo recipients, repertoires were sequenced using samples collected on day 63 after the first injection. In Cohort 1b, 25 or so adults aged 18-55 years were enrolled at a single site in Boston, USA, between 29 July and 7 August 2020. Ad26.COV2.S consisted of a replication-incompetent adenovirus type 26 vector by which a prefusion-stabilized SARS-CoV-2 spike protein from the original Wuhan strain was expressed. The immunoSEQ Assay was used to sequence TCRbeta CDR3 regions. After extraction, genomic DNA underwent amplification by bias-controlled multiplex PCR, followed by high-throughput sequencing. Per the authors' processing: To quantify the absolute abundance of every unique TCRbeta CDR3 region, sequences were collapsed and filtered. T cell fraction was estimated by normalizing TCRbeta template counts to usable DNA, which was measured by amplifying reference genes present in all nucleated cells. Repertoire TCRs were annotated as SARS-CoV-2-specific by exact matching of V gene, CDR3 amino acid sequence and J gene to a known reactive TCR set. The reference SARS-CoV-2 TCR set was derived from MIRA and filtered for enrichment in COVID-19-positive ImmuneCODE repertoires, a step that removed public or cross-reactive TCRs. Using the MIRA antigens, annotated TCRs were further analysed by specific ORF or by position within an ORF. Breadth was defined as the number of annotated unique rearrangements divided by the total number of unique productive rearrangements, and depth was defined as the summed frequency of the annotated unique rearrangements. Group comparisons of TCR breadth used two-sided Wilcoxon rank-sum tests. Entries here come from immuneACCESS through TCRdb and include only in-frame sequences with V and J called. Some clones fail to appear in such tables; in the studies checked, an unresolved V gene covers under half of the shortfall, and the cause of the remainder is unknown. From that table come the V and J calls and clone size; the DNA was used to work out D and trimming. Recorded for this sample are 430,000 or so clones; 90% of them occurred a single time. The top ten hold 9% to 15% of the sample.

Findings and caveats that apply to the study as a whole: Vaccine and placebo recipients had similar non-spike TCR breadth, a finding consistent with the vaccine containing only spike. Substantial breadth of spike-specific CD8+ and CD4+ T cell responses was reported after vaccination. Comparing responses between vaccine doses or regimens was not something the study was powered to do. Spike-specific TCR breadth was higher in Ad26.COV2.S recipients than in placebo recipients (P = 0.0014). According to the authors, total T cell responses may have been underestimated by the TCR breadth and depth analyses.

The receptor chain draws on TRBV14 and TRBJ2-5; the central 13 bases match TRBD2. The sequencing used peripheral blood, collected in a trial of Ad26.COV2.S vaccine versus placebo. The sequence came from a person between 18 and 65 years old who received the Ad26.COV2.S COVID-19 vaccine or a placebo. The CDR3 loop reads CASSQRTSGRETQYF. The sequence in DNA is TGTGCCAGCAGCCAGAGGACTAGCGGGAGAGAGACCCAGTACTTC.